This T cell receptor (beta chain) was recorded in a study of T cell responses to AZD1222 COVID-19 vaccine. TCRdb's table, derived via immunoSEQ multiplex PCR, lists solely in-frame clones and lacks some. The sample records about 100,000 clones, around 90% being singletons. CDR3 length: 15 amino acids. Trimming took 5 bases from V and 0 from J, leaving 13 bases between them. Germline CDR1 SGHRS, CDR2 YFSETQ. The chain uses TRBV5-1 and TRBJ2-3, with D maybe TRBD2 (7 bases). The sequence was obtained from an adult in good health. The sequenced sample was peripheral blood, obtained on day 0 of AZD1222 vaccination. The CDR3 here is CASRDGGRSTDTQYF. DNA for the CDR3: TGCGCCAGCAGGGACGGGGGGCGAAGCACAGATACGCAGTATTTT. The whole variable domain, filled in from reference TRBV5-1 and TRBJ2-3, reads KAGVTQTPRYLIKTRGQQVTLSCSPISGHRSVSWYQQTPGQGLQFLFEYFSETQRNKGNFPGRFSGRQFSNSRSEMNVSTLELGDSALYLCASRDGGRSTDTQYFGPGTRLTVL.